The clone carrying this TCR beta chain was detected once. The germline V gene has CDR1 WNHNN and CDR2 SYGVQD (reference sequence). Unmatched junction bases numbered 8, after V lost 4 bases and J lost 6 bases. CDR3 length: 15 residues. Data came from immunoSEQ multiplex PCR; TCRdb stores just in-frame clones and leaves some out. The sample lists approximately 390,000 clones; roughly 90% were seen once. This entry belongs to a study of blood T cell repertoires in COVID-19. Residents of 24 US areas, aged about 18 to 95 years, made up the participants. Grouping used clinical history reported by participants in a survey and questionnaire.

The material sequenced was PBMCs or T cells enriched from blood (not recorded which). This chain connects TRBV10-1 to TRBJ2-1; TRBD2 aligns across 8 bases. This TCR was recovered from a woman in her forties with acute COVID-19. The CDR3 reads CASSGIRGGSNEQFF. CDR3 coding DNA: TGCGCCAGCAGTGGAATTCGGGGGGGCAGCAATGAGCAGTTCTTC.